The clone carrying this T cell receptor (beta chain) appeared once. Its specificity is unknown. Via MiXCR, TCRdb re-called the RT-PCR reads, giving one row per CDR3 protein. The data show 3,900 or so distinct CDR3 sequences, with about 76% seen just once and roughly 7.5% held by the top ten. The data originate from a study of yellow fever vaccine responses in identical twins. General study results and limits: Reportedly, twins' vaccine T cell responses looked partly convergent and partly personalized.

The CDR3 covers 14 residues. V dropped 2 bases and J dropped 4 bases, with 11 bases sitting between them. CDR1 is ENHRY, CDR2 SYGVKD, per germline. The sequence was collected from a woman aged 18-29 years who received the yellow fever vaccine. V gene TRBV10-3 combines with J gene TRBJ2-5; D uncertain. The input for sequencing was T cells from blood (PBMCs), unsorted or a sorted subset (not recorded which), taken before or after yellow fever vaccination (not recorded which). This CDR3 reads CAISELQAGETQYF. CDR3 bases: TGTGCCATCAGTGAGCTTCAAGCAGGAGAGACCCAGTACTTC.